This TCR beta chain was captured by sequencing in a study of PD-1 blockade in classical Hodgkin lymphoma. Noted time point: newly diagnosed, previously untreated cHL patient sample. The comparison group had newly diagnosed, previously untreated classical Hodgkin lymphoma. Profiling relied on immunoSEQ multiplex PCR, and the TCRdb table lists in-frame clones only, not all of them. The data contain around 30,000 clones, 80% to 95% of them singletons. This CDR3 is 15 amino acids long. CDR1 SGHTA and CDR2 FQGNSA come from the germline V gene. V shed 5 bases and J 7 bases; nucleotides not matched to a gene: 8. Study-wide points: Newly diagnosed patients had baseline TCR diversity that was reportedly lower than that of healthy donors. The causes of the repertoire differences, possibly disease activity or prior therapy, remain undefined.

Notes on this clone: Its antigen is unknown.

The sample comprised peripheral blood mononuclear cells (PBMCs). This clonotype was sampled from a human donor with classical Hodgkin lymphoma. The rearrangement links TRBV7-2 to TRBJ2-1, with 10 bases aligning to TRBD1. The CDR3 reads CASSLILGQGNEQFF. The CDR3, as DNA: TGTGCCAGCAGCCTCATTCTGGGACAGGGGAATGAGCAGTTCTTC.